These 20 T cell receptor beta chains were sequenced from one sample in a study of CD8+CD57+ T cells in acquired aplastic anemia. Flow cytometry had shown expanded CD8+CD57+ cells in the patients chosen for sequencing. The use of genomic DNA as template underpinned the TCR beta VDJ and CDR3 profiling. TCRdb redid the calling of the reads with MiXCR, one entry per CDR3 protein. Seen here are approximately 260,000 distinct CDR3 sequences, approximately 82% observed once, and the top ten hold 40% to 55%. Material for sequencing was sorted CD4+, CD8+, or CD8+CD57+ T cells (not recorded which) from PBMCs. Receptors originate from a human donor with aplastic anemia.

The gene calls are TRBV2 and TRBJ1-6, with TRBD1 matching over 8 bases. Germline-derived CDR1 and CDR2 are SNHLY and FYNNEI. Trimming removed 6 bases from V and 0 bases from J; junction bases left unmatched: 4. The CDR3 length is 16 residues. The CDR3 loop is CASRGDRSSYNSPLHF. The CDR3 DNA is TGTGCCAGCAGGGGGGACAGGAGCTCCTATAATTCACCCCTCCACTTT.

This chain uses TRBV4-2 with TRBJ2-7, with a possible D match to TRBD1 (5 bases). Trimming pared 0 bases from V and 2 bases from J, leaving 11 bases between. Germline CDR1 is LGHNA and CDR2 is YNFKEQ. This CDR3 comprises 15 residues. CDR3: CASSQETDPTYEQYF. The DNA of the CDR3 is TGTGCCAGCAGCCAAGAGACAGATCCTACCTACGAGCAGTACTTC.

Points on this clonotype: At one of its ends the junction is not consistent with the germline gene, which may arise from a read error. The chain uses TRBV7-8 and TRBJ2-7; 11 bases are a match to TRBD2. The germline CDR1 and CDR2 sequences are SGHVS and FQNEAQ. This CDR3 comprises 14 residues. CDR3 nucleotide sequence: TGTGCCAGCAGCTTAGAGACTAGCGGGAAGGGTATAGTCTTC. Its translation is CASSLETSGKGIVF.

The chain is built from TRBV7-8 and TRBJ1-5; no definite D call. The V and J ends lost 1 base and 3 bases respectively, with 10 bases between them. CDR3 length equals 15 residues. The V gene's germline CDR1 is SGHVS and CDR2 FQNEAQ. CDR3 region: CASSLDRIHNQPQHF. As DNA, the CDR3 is TGTGCCAGCAGCTTAGATAGGATTCACAATCAGCCCCAGCATTTT. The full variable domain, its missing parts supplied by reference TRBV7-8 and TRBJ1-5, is GAGVSQSPRYKVAKRGQDVALRCDPISGHVSLFWYQQALGQGPEFLTYFQNEAQLDKSGLPSDRFFAERPEGSVSTLKIQRTQQEDSAVYLCASSLDRIHNQPQHFGDGTRLSIL.

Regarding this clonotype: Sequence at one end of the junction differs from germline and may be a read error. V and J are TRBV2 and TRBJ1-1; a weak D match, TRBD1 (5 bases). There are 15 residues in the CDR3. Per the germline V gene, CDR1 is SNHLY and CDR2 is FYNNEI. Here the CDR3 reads CASSLDLTGTPEVFF. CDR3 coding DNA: TGTGCCAGCAGCTTAGATCTCACAGGTACCCCTGAAGTTTTCTTT.

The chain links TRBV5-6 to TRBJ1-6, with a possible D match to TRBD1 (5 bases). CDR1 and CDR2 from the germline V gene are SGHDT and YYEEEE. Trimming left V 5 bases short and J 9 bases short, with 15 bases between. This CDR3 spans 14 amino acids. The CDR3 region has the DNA TGTGCCAGCAGTCCGGACGACAGACTTTCACCCCTCCACTTT. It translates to CASSPDDRLSPLHF. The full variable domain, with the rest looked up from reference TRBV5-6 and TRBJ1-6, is DAGVTQSPTHLIKTRGQQVTLRCSPKSGHDTVSWYQQALGQGPQFIFQYYEEEERQRGNFPDRFSGHQFPNYSSELNVNALLLGDSALYLCASSPDDRLSPLHFGNGTRLTVT.

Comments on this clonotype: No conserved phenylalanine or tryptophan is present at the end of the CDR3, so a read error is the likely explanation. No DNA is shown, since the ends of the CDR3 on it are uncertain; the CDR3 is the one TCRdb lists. Here the CDR3 reads CASSAGGDPQNL. The genes are TRBV7-8 and TRBJ2-3; no check of the table's D call, TRBD2, against the DNA was made. The CDR3 spans 12 residues, counting both ends. CDR1 is SGHVS, CDR2 FQNEAQ, per germline.

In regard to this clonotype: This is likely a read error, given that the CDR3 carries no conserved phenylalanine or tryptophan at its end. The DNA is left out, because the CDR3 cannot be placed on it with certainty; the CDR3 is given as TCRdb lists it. The CDR3 protein is CASSLVPGDLLFG. The gene calls are TRBV7-9 and TRBJ2-3; TRBD1 is the table's D call, not checked against the DNA. The germline CDR1 and CDR2 sequences are SEHNR and FQNEAQ (reference sequence). The CDR3 adds up to 13 amino acids, both ends counted.

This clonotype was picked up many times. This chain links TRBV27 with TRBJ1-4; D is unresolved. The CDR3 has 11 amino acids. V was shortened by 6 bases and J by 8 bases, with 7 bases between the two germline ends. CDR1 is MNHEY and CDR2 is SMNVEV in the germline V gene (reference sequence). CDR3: CASRGPEKLFF. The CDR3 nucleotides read TGTGCCAGCAGAGGGCCGGAAAAACTGTTTTTT.

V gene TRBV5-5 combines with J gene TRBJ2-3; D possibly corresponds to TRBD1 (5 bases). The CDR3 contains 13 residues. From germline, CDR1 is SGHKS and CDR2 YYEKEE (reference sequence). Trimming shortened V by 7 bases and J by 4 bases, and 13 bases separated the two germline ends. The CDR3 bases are TGTGCCAGCGGCGCCTCACAGGCAGATACGCAGTATTTT. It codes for CASGASQADTQYF.

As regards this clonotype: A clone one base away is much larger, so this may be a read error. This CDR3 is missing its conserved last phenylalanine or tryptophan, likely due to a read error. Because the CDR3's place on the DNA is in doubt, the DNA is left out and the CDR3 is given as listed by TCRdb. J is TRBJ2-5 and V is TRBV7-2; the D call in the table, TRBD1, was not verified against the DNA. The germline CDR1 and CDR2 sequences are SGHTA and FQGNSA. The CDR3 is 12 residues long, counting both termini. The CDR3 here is CASSRQGNAVEH.

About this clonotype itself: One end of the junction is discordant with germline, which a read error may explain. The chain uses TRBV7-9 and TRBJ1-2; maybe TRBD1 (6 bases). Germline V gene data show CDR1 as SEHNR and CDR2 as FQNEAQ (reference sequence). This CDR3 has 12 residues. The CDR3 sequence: CASSSGGCGDTF. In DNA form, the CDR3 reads TGTGCCAGCAGCTCGGGGGGCTGTGGCGACACCTTC.

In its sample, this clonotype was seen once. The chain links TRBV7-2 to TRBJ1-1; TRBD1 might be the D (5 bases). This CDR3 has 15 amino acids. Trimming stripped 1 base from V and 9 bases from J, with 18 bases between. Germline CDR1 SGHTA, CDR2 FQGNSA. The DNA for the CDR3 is TGTGCCAGCAGCTTAGAGCGAAGAGGGGATACGCAAGCTTTCTTT. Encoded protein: CASSLERRGDTQAFF.

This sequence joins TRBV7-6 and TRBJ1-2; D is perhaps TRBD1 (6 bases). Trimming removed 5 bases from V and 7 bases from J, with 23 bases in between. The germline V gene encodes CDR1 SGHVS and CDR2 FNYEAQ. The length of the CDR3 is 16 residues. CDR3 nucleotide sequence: TGTGCCAGCAGCGAGCAGACGGAGGGGGGGGTAGGTGGCTACACCTTC. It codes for CASSEQTEGGVGGYTF. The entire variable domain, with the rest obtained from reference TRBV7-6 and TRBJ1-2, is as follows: GAGVSQSPRYKVTKRGQDVALRCDPISGHVSLYWYRQALGQGPEFLTYFNYEAQQDKSGLPNDRFSAERPEGSISTLTIQRTEQRDSAMYRCASSEQTEGGVGGYTFGSGTRLTVV.

CDR3 nucleotides: TGTGCCAGCAGCCCGTACCCAGACGGGACAGCCCTTTCCTACGAGCAGTACGTC. Translated: CASSPYPDGTALSYEQYV. The genes are TRBV5-6 and TRBJ2-7, with 7 bases lining up with TRBD1. After removal of 4 bases from V and 1 base from J, the junction contained 17 bases not matched to a gene. The CDR3 covers 18 residues. CDR1 and CDR2 from the germline V gene are SGHDT and YYEEEE.

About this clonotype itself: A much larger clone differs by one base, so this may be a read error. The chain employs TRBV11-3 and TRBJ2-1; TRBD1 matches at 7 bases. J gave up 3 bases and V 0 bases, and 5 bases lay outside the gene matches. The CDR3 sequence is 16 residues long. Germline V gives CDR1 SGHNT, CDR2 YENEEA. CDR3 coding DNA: TGTGCCAGCAGCTTAGATATGACAGGGTACTACAATGAGCAGTTCTTC. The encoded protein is CASSLDMTGYYNEQFF.

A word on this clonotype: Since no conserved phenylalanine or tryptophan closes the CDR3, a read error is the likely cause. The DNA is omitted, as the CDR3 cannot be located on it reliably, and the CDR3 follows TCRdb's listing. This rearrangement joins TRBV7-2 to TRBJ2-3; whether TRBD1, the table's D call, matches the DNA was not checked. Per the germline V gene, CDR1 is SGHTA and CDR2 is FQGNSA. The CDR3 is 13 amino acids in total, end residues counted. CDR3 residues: CASRVGGGGYNSP.

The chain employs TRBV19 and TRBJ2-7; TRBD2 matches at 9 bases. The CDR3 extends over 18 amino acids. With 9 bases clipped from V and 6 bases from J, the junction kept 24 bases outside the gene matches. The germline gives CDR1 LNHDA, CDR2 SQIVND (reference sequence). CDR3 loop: CASSFPSGVTALFFEQYV. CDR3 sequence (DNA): TGTGCCAGCAGTTTTCCTAGCGGGGTTACTGCCCTTTTCTTCGAGCAGTACGTC.

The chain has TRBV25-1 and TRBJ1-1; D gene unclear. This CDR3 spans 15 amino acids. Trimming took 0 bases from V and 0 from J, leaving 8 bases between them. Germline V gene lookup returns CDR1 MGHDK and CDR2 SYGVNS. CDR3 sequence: CASSEYNSMNTEAFF. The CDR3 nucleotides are TGTGCCAGCAGTGAATATAACAGTATGAACACTGAAGCTTTCTTT.

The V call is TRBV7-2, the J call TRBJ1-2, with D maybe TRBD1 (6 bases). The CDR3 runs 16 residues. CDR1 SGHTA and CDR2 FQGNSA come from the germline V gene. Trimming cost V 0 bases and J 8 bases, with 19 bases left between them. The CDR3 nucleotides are TGTGCCAGCAGCTTAGCGGGGGGCCGGGTTACGCAGGGCTACACCTTC. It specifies CASSLAGGRVTQGYTF.